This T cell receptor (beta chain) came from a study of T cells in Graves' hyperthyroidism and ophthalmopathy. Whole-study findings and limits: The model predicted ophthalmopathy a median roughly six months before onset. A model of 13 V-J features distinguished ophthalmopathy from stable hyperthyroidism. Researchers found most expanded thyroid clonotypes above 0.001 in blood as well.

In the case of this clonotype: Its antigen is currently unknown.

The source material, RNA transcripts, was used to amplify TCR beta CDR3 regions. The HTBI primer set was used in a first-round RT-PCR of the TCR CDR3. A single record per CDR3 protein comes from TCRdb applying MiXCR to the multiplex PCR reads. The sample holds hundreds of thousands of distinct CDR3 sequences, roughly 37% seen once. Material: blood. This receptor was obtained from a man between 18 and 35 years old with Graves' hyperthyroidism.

The CDR3 here is CATGQGDRQPQHF. The DNA of the CDR3 is TGTGCCACCGGGCAGGGTGATCGTCAGCCCCAGCATTTT. This chain uses TRBV10-3 with TRBJ1-5, with D possibly being TRBD1 (5 bases). Germline CDR1 is ENHRY and CDR2 is SYGVKD. This CDR3 is built from 13 residues. Deletions cut 10 bases from V and 6 bases from J, with 16 bases between.